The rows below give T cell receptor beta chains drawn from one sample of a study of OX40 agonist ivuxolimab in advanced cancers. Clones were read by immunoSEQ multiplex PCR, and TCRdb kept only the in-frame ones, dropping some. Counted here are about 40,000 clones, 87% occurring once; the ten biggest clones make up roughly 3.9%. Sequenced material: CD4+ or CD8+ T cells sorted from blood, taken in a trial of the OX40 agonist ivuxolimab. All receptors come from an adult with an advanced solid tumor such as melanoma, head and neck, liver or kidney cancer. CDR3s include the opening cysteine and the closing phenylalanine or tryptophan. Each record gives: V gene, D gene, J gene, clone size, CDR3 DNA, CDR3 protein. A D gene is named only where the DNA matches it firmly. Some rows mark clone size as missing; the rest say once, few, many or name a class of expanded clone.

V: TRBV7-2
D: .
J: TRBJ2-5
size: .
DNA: TGTGCCAGCAGCTTAGCGAGAGGTCAAGAGACCCAGTACTTC
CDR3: CASSLARGQETQYF

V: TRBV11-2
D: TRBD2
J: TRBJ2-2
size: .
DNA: TGTGCCAGCAGCGAAGGACTAGCGGAGACGAACACCGGGGAGCTGTTTTTT
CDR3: CASSEGLAETNTGELFF

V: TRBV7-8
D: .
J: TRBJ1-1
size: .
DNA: TGTGCCAGCAGCTCGCAGGAGAACACTGAAGCTTTCTTT
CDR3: CASSSQENTEAFF

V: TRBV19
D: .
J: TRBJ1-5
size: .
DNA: TGTGCCAGTAGCTCTTCCCCGCGGGGCGGGGATCAGCCCCAGCATTTT
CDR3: CASSSSPRGGDQPQHF

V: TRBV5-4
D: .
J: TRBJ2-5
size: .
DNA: TGTGCCAGCAGCTTGGTAGGAGGCGGACAAGAGACCCAGTACTTC
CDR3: CASSLVGGGQETQYF

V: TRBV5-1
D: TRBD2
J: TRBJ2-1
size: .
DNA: TGCGCCAGCAGCTTGGCGGGACTAGCGGGAGGAGGTGAGCAGTTCTTC
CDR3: CASSLAGLAGGGEQFF

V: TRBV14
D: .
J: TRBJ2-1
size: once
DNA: TGTGCCAGCGGGAAGGGGCGGTCGAATGAGCAGTTCTTC
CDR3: CASGKGRSNEQFF

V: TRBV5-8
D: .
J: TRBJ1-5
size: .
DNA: TGTGCCAGCAGTAGAATCCTGCAGGGTGCCAATCAGCCCCAGCATTTT
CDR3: CASSRILQGANQPQHF

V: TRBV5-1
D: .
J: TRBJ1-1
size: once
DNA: TGCGCCAGCAGTTTGGTCGGGAGGAACACTGAAGCTTTCTTT
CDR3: CASSLVGRNTEAFF

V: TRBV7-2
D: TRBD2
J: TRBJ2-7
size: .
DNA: TGTGCCAGCAGCCCCGGGACTAGCGGATTATCCTACGAGCAGTACTTC
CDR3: CASSPGTSGLSYEQYF

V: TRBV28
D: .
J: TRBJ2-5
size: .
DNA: TGTGCCAGCAGTTTCCCCACGGAAGAGACCCAGTACTTC
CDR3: CASSFPTEETQYF

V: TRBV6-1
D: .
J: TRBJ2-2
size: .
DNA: TGTGCCAGCTCGAGGGGTGACACCGGGGAGCTGTTTTTT
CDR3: CASSRGDTGELFF

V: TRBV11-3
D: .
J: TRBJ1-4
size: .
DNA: TGTGCCAGCAGCTCAGGGCTAACTAATGAAAAACTGTTTTTT
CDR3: CASSSGLTNEKLFF

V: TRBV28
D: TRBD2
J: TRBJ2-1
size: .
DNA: TGTGCCAGCAGGTCGGGACTAGCGGGATTTGAGCAGTTCTTC
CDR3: CASRSGLAGFEQFF

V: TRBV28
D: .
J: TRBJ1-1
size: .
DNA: TGTGCCAGCAGTTTACAGGGCCGAGAAGCTTTCTTT
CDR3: CASSLQGREAFF

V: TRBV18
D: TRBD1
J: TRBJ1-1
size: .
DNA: TGTGCCAGCTCACCAGAGACAGGGGGTAGATCTTTCTTT
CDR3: CASSPETGGRSFF

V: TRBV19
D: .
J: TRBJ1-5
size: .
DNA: TGTGCCAGTAGTATAGAGGGGGTGAGAGCCCAGCCCCAGCATTTT
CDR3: CASSIEGVRAQPQHF

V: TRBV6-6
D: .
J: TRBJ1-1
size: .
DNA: TGTGCCACGGAAATCGGAGGGGAGCGCACTGAAGCTTTCTTT
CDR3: CATEIGGERTEAFF

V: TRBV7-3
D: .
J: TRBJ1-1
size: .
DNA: TGTGCCAGCAGCTTTATGGACACTGAAGCTTTCTTT
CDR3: CASSFMDTEAFF

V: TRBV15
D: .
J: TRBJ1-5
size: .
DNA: TGTGCCACCAGCAGAGAAACTCCGCAGGGGTTAAAGCCCCAGCATTTT
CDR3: CATSRETPQGLKPQHF

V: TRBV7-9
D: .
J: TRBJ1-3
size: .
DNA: TGTGCCAGCAGCTTAGGAGGGGCTGGAAACACCATATATTTT
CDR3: CASSLGGAGNTIYF

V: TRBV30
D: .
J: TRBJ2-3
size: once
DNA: TGTGCCTGGACCACAAGGCGGGACCCAATCACAGATACGCAGTATTTT
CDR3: CAWTTRRDPITDTQYF

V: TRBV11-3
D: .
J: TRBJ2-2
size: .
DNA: TGTGCCAGCAGCCCGAGCTCGGCCGGGGAGCTGTTTTTT
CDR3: CASSPSSAGELFF

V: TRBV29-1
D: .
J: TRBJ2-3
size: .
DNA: TGCAGCGTGGCCCCGGGACGAGATACGCAGTATTTT
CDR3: CSVAPGRDTQYF

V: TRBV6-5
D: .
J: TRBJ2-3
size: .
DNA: TGTGCCAGCAGTTACGGGGTCACAGATACGCAGTATTTT
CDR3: CASSYGVTDTQYF

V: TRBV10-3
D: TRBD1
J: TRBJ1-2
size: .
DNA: TGTGCCATCAGTGAAAGGGGGCCGGATGGCTACACCTTC
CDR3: CAISERGPDGYTF

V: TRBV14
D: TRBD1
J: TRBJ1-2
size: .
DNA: TGTGCCAGCAGCCGAGCCGGGACAGGGGTCTATGGCTACACCTTC
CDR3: CASSRAGTGVYGYTF

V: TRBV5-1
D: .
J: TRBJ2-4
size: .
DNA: TGCGCCAGCAGCCCGTACTACCGGGGACTAGCCAAAAACATTCAGTACTTC
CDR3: CASSPYYRGLAKNIQYF

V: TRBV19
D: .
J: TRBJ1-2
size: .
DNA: TGTGCCAGTAGCCCCATGGGGGCCAGCTATGGCTACACCTTC
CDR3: CASSPMGASYGYTF

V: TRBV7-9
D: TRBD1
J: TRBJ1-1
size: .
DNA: TGTGCCAGCAGCTTAGCGTCGGGACAGGGGGAGAACACTGAAGCTTTCTTT
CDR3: CASSLASGQGENTEAFF

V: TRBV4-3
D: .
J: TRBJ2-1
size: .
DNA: TGCGCCAGCAGCCAAGACCCCGTTTACAATGAGCAGTTCTTC
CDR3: CASSQDPVYNEQFF

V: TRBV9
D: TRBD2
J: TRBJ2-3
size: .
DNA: TGTGCCAGCAGCGTAGAGGCGGGAGGTGACGCAGATACGCAGTATTTT
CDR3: CASSVEAGGDADTQYF

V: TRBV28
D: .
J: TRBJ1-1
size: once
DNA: TGTGCCAGCAGTTCAGTAGGGGATGAAGCTTTCTTT
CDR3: CASSSVGDEAFF

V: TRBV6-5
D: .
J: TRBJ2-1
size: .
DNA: TGTGCCAGCGGGAGGGGGTATGAGCAGTTCTTC
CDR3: CASGRGYEQFF

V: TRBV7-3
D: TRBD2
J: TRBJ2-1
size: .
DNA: TGTGCCAGCAGCTTAAAACTAGCGGGAGGGTCGGATGAGCAGTTCTTC
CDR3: CASSLKLAGGSDEQFF

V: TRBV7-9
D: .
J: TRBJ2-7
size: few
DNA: TGTGCCAGCAGCTTCCAATACGAGCAGTACTTC
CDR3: CASSFQYEQYF

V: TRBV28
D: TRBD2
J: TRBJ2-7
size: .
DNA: TGTGCCAGCAGTTCCTTCTCCCTAGCGGGAGCATCCTACGAGCAGTACTTC
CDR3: CASSSFSLAGASYEQYF

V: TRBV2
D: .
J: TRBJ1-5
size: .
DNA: TGTGCCAGCAGTAAAGGGGCCCCCAATCAGCCCCAGCATTTT
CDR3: CASSKGAPNQPQHF

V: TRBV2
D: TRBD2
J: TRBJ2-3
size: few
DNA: TGTGCCAGCAGTGTCCGACCGGGACTAGGAGCAGATACGCAGTATTTT
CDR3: CASSVRPGLGADTQYF

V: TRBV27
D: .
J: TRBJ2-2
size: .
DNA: TGTGCCACTCCATACACCGGGGAGCTGTTTTTT
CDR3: CATPYTGELFF

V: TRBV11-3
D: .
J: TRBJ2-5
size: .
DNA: TGTGCCAGCAGCCTCGCGGTGGCTATCCAAGAGACCCAGTACTTC
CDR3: CASSLAVAIQETQYF

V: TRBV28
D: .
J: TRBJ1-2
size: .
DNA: TGTGCCAGCAGTTTATTAAGCTATGGCTACACCTTC
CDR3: CASSLLSYGYTF

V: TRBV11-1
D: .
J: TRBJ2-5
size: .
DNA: TGTGCCAGCAGCGTCCCGGGACACCCCTCGGTGGACTTC
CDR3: CASSVPGHPSVDF

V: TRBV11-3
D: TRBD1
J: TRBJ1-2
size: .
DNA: TGTGCCAGCAGCCCGGGACAGCCATATGGCTACACCTTC
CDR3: CASSPGQPYGYTF

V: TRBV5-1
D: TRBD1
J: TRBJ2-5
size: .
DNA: TGCGCCAGCAGGCGGGGACAGGCGATTCCGTACCAAGAGACCCAGTACTTC
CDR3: CASRRGQAIPYQETQYF

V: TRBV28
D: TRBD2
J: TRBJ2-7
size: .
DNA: TGTGCCAGCAGGACTAGCGGCATGTACGAGCAGTACTTC
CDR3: CASRTSGMYEQYF

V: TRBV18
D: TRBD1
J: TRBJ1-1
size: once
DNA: TGTGCCAGTTCACCGGGGACAGGGGGCACTGAAGCTTTCTTT
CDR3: CASSPGTGGTEAFF

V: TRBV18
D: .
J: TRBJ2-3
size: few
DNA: TGTGCCAGCTCGGTCGGGACTACAGATACGCAGTATTTT
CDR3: CASSVGTTDTQYF